This T cell receptor (beta chain) was recovered during a study of early T cells in non-severe SARS-CoV-2 infection. Only a few counts were recorded for this clonotype. Individual cDNA molecules received unique molecular identifiers during library preparation. TCRdb passed the 5' RACE reads through MiXCR, listing each CDR3 protein once. The data show tens of thousands of distinct CDR3 sequences, roughly 13% seen once. The CDR3 length is 14 residues. With 6 bases clipped from V and 8 bases from J, the junction kept 6 bases outside the gene matches. Sequenced sample: whole blood. The chain carries TRBV12-3 or TRBV12-4 and TRBJ2-1; 11 nucleotides match TRBD2. The sequence was collected from an adult who was a healthcare worker with PCR-confirmed SARS-CoV-2 infection or an uninfected control (not recorded which). CDR3 DNA sequence: TGTGCCAGCAGCGGTAGCGGGGGGGCTGATGAGCAGTTCTTC. Translation gives CASSGSGGADEQFF.